The rows below give T cell receptor beta chains drawn from one sample of a study of vaccination and CD4 T cells after COVID-19. For these receptors, no antigen is known. TCRdb ran MiXCR on the PCR reads and lists one entry per CDR3 protein. The table lists 9,000 to 15,000 distinct CDR3 sequences, about 47% of them singletons. Sequenced material: CD4+ T cells from blood, cultured in vitro. Receptors originate from a human donor who had recovered from COVID-19. CDR3s include the opening cysteine and the closing phenylalanine or tryptophan. The D gene is left open where the match is weak. The listing skips clone size in some rows; elsewhere it reads once, few, many or a size class.

TRBJ1-1 | TRBV20-1 | TRBD1 | - | CSATGTGRNTEAFF | TGCAGTGCCACCGGGACAGGGAGAAACACTGAAGCTTTCTTT
TRBJ1-4 | TRBV7-9 | - | - | CASSLEGYTNEKLFF | TGTGCCAGCAGCTTAGAGGGGTACACTAATGAAAAACTGTTTTTT
TRBJ1-4 | TRBV7-9 | - | few | CASSPRAANEKLFF | TGTGCCAGCAGCCCGAGAGCAGCTAATGAAAAACTGTTTTTT
TRBJ2-1 | TRBV20-1 | - | - | CSASWINEQFF | TGCAGTGCTAGTTGGATTAATGAGCAGTTCTTC
TRBJ1-6 | TRBV19 | TRBD1 | few | CASSILRQGHNSPLHF | TGTGCCAGTAGTATACTCAGACAGGGCCATAATTCACCCCTCCACTTT
TRBJ2-3 | TRBV7-7 | - | once | CASSLSERDTQYF | TGTGCCAGCAGCTTAAGTGAGCGGGATACGCAGTATTTT
TRBJ2-1 | TRBV12-3/TRBV12-4 | TRBD1 | - | CASSFIGTGGNEQFF | TGTGCCAGCAGTTTCATCGGGACAGGGGGCAATGAGCAGTTCTTC
TRBJ2-5 | TRBV2 | - | - | CASTKQGLQETQYF | TGTGCCAGCACCAAACAGGGCCTCCAAGAGACCCAGTACTTC
TRBJ1-2 | TRBV6-1 | - | - | CASRRRSGDGYTF | TGTGCCAGCAGGCGCAGATCGGGGGATGGCTACACCTTC
TRBJ1-3 | TRBV27 | TRBD1 | - | CASRGTGDLGTIYF | TGTGCCAGCAGAGGGACAGGGGATTTGGGCACCATATATTTT
TRBJ2-2 | TRBV10-3 | TRBD2 | - | CAINSAGGLTGELFF | TGTGCCATCAATTCAGCGGGGGGACTCACCGGGGAGCTGTTTTTT
TRBJ1-2 | TRBV20-1 | TRBD1 | few | CSAPRQGIYGYTF | TGCAGTGCGCCACGACAGGGGATTTATGGCTACACCTTC
TRBJ1-5 | TRBV20-1 | - | few | CSGAGTDSNQPQHF | TGCAGTGGAGCGGGGACCGATAGCAATCAGCCCCAGCATTTT
TRBJ1-2 | TRBV12-3/TRBV12-4 | TRBD1 | - | CASSPPTGTNYGYTF | TGTGCCAGCAGTCCTCCGACAGGGACTAACTATGGCTACACCTTC
TRBJ1-6 | TRBV14 | TRBD1 | - | CASSPGQGLNSPLHF | TGTGCCAGCAGCCCCGGACAGGGCCTTAATTCACCCCTCCACTTT
TRBJ2-2 | TRBV5-4 | - | few | CASSSPSANTGELFF | TGTGCCAGCAGCTCTCCCAGCGCGAACACCGGGGAGCTGTTTTTT
TRBJ1-1 | TRBV20-1 | - | - | CSARGGRGKAEAFF | TGCAGTGCTAGAGGTGGAAGGGGGAAAGCTGAAGCTTTCTTT
TRBJ1-6 | TRBV28 | - | few | CASRVTYNSPLHF | TGTGCCAGCAGGGTAACCTATAATTCACCCCTCCACTTT
TRBJ1-2 | TRBV27 | - | few | CASSPWMEAGYYGYTF | TGTGCCAGCAGTCCTTGGATGGAAGCAGGTTACTATGGCTACACCTTC
TRBJ1-5 | TRBV19 | TRBD1 | - | CASLGQGEFGSQHF | TGTGCCAGTTTGGGACAGGGTGAATTCGGGTCCCAGCATTTT
TRBJ1-1 | TRBV11-3 | - | - | CASSLGSPSRNTEAFF | TGTGCCAGCAGCTTAGGTTCCCCCTCCAGGAACACTGAAGCTTTCTTT
TRBJ1-1 | TRBV10-1 | - | - | CASSGAAGITNTEAFF | TGCGCCAGCAGTGGGGCGGCAGGGATTACGAACACTGAAGCTTTCTTT
TRBJ2-7 | TRBV12-3/TRBV12-4 | - | - | CASSFRGSYEQYF | TGTGCCAGCAGTTTTCGCGGGTCCTACGAGCAGTACTTC
TRBJ1-2 | TRBV6-2/TRBV6-3 | - | - | CASRFLDEDGYTF | TGTGCCAGCAGATTTTTGGACGAAGATGGCTACACCTTC
TRBJ1-4 | TRBV6-2/TRBV6-3 | - | - | CASSPGTLTNEKLFF | TGTGCCAGCAGTCCCGGGACCCTCACGAATGAAAAACTGTTTTTT
TRBJ1-2 | TRBV6-5 | - | - | CASSYGINGGYTF | TGTGCCAGCAGTTACGGCATTAATGGTGGCTACACCTTC
TRBJ2-1 | TRBV20-1 | TRBD2 | - | CSARLAGGNEQFF | TGCAGTGCTAGACTAGCGGGGGGAAATGAGCAGTTCTTC
TRBJ2-2 | TRBV19 | - | few | CASNQGQTNTGELFF | TGTGCCAGTAACCAGGGGCAAACGAACACCGGGGAGCTGTTTTTT